What follows are 6 T cell receptor beta chains derived from one specimen sequenced in a study of blood T cells in healthy people across ages. Next came a second PCR, run for roughly 7 to 12 cycles, which used a sample-barcoded 5' primer along with a J-beta primer mix. TCRdb itself ran the 5' RACE reads through MiXCR, one entry per CDR3 protein. This repertoire shows roughly 830,000 distinct CDR3 sequences, 55% to 65% found once; its top ten account for around a quarter. The specimen was blood. These receptors were collected from a man aged 25-45 years in good health.

The gene calls are TRBV6-7 and TRBJ2-7, with D maybe TRBD2 (6 bases). TRBV6-7 is an ORF; its function is uncertain. The CDR3 runs to 16 residues. Trimming removed 0 bases at V and 2 bases at J, with 14 bases between. As DNA, the CDR3 is TGTGCCAGCAGTTACTCGAGGGGACTTACCCCCTACGAGCAGTACTTC. Encoded protein: CASSYSRGLTPYEQYF.

This clonotype has just a few counts. The chain links TRBV15 to TRBJ2-1, with TRBD2 identical over 9 bases. The ends lost 1 base at V and 8 bases at J; junction bases unmatched: 6. CDR1 is LNHNV, CDR2 YYDKDF, per germline (reference sequence). The CDR3 has 15 residues. CDR3: CATSRAKRGAYEQFF. CDR3 DNA sequence: TGTGCCACCAGCAGAGCCAAGCGGGGGGCCTATGAGCAGTTCTTC. The whole variable domain, filled in from reference TRBV15 and TRBJ2-1, reads DAMVIQNPRYQVTQFGKPVTLSCSQTLNHNVMYWYQQKSSQAPKLLFHYYDKDFNNEADTPDNFQSRRPNTSFCFLDIRSPGLGDTAMYLCATSRAKRGAYEQFFGPGTRLTVL.

The table lists this clonotype with a few counts. The chain carries TRBV4-2 and TRBJ2-1; 7 nucleotides match TRBD1. The germline gives CDR1 LGHNA, CDR2 YNFKEQ. This CDR3 is 14 amino acids long. The V segment lost 5 bases and the J segment 6 bases; nucleotides outside the gene matches: 7. CDR3 loop: CASSTRDRVNEQFF. The CDR3 DNA reads as TGTGCCAGCAGCACCCGCGACAGGGTCAATGAGCAGTTCTTC.

The chain carries TRBV4-2 and TRBJ2-1; D is possibly TRBD2 (6 bases). Germline V gene sequence: CDR1 LGHNA, CDR2 YNFKEQ. This CDR3 has 15 amino acids. Between the trimmed V and J ends, which lost 0 bases and 8 bases, there was a span of 14 bases. CDR3 sequence reads: CASSQDTGAADEQFF. CDR3 DNA: TGTGCCAGCAGCCAAGATACGGGAGCGGCGGATGAGCAGTTCTTC.

The genes are TRBV20-1 and TRBJ1-5; 9 bases are shared with TRBD1. The V segment lost 5 bases and the J segment 8 bases; nucleotides outside the gene matches: 10. The CDR3 has 14 residues. Germline V gene data show CDR1 as DFQATT and CDR2 as SNEGSKA (reference sequence). The CDR3 bases are TGCAGTGCTCGGACAGGGGCTGATCCTAAGCCCCAGCATTTT. Translating it yields CSARTGADPKPQHF.

J is TRBJ2-3 and V is TRBV7-8; D unresolved. There are 14 residues in the CDR3. V was shortened by 5 bases and J by 6 bases, with 15 bases between the two germline ends. The germline gives CDR1 SGHVS, CDR2 FQNEAQ. The CDR3 loop is CASSLTSGSDTQYF. For the CDR3, the DNA is TGTGCCAGCAGCCTCACGTCCGGGTCTGATACGCAGTATTTT.